Listed below are T cell receptor beta chains from one sample, sequenced in a study of beta chain features in type 1 diabetes. Method: immunoSEQ multiplex PCR; TCRdb's copy keeps in-frame clones and lacks some. The sample lists about 260,000 clones; more than 65% were seen once. What was sequenced was naive CD4+ T cells from blood. These receptors were taken from a man aged 25-45 years in good health. Each CDR3 is given with its conserved first and last residue. The order of the fields is clone size, V gene, D gene, J gene, CDR3 protein, CDR3 DNA. D genes are given only for firm matches. Clone size is shown for a subset of rows, as once, few, many or a class of expanded clone.

size: .
V: TRBV30
D: .
J: TRBJ2-5
CDR3: CAWNIGKLQETQYF
DNA: TGTGCCTGGAATATAGGGAAGCTTCAAGAGACCCAGTACTTC

size: .
V: TRBV4-3
D: .
J: TRBJ2-3
CDR3: CASSQEATSTDTQYF
DNA: TGCGCCAGCAGCCAAGAGGCAACTAGCACAGATACGCAGTATTTT

size: once
V: TRBV2
D: .
J: TRBJ2-3
CDR3: CASSDVVGSVKDTQYF
DNA: TGTGCCAGCAGTGACGTTGTAGGTAGCGTGAAAGATACGCAGTATTTT

size: .
V: TRBV18
D: .
J: TRBJ2-3
CDR3: CASSTGLAPDTQYF
DNA: TGTGCCAGCTCGACGGGCCTTGCGCCAGATACGCAGTATTTT

size: once
V: TRBV6-5
D: TRBD1
J: TRBJ1-1
CDR3: CASTRGSTEAFF
DNA: TGTGCCAGCACCAGGGGGTCCACTGAAGCTTTCTTT

size: .
V: TRBV5-6
D: .
J: TRBJ2-7
CDR3: CASSREHEQYF
DNA: TGTGCCAGCAGCCGGGAACACGAGCAGTACTTC

size: once
V: TRBV9
D: .
J: TRBJ2-1
CDR3: CASSESKSEQFF
DNA: TGTGCCAGCAGCGAAAGCAAGTCCGAGCAGTTCTTC

size: .
V: TRBV29-1
D: .
J: TRBJ1-3
CDR3: CSVGQGYTIYF
DNA: TGCAGCGTGGGCCAGGGTTACACCATATATTTT

size: .
V: TRBV9
D: TRBD2
J: TRBJ2-1
CDR3: CASSMIAGRTYNEQFF
DNA: TGTGCCAGCAGCATGATAGCGGGGCGTACCTACAATGAGCAGTTCTTC

size: .
V: TRBV18
D: .
J: TRBJ2-5
CDR3: CASSPSLQETQYF
DNA: TGTGCCAGCTCACCGAGCTTGCAAGAGACCCAGTACTTC

size: .
V: TRBV4-3
D: .
J: TRBJ2-7
CDR3: CASSQELRQAYEQYF
DNA: TGCGCCAGCAGCCAAGAGCTTCGGCAAGCCTACGAGCAGTACTTC

size: .
V: TRBV15
D: .
J: TRBJ2-5
CDR3: CATSRDFGAKRQETQYF
DNA: TGTGCCACCAGCAGAGATTTCGGGGCGAAGCGTCAAGAGACCCAGTACTTC

size: .
V: TRBV7-2
D: TRBD1
J: TRBJ1-2
CDR3: CASSHRTGGYGYTF
DNA: TGTGCCAGCAGCCATCGGACAGGGGGCTATGGCTACACCTTC

size: few
V: TRBV29-1
D: TRBD1
J: TRBJ2-3
CDR3: CSVMDRAPDTQYF
DNA: TGCAGCGTGATGGACAGGGCCCCAGATACGCAGTATTTT

size: .
V: TRBV30
D: TRBD1
J: TRBJ1-2
CDR3: CAWSPQRQGPSTF
DNA: TGTGCCTGGAGTCCTCAAAGACAGGGGCCCAGCACCTTC

size: once
V: TRBV2
D: TRBD1
J: TRBJ1-5
CDR3: CASRPDRGGNQPQHF
DNA: TGTGCCAGCAGACCGGACAGGGGGGGCAATCAGCCCCAGCATTTT

size: few
V: TRBV28
D: .
J: TRBJ2-7
CDR3: CASSFSYEQYF
DNA: TGTGCCAGCAGTTTTTCCTACGAGCAGTACTTC

size: few
V: TRBV2
D: .
J: TRBJ2-7
CDR3: CASRGGTYEQYF
DNA: TGTGCCAGCAGGGGCGGAACCTACGAGCAGTACTTC

size: few
V: TRBV10-1
D: .
J: TRBJ2-7
CDR3: CASSRSGNEQYF
DNA: TGCGCCAGCAGTCGTAGTGGAAACGAGCAGTACTTC

size: .
V: TRBV30
D: TRBD1
J: TRBJ2-3
CDR3: CAWSARQGVGPDTQYF
DNA: TGTGCCTGGAGTGCAAGACAGGGGGTTGGCCCAGATACGCAGTATTTT

size: few
V: TRBV29-1
D: .
J: TRBJ2-7
CDR3: CSALTGTYEQYF
DNA: TGCAGCGCCCTCACGGGTACCTACGAGCAGTACTTC

size: .
V: TRBV18
D: TRBD1
J: TRBJ2-5
CDR3: CASSPYTGGEETQYF
DNA: TGTGCCAGCTCACCGTACACAGGGGGCGAGGAGACCCAGTACTTC

size: .
V: TRBV30
D: .
J: TRBJ2-3
CDR3: CATSDSTDTQYF
DNA: TGTGCCACCTCGGACTCCACAGATACGCAGTATTTT

size: .
V: TRBV10-3
D: TRBD2
J: TRBJ2-3
CDR3: CAIRYSGMADTQYF
DNA: TGTGCCATCAGATACAGCGGGATGGCAGATACGCAGTATTTT

size: few
V: TRBV29-1
D: .
J: TRBJ1-1
CDR3: CSVSGGGYTEAFF
DNA: TGCAGCGTATCCGGTGGGGGATACACTGAAGCTTTCTTT

size: .
V: TRBV14
D: TRBD1
J: TRBJ2-5
CDR3: CASSRWDRATETQYF
DNA: TGTGCCAGCAGCCGCTGGGACAGGGCAACAGAGACCCAGTACTTC

size: .
V: TRBV9
D: TRBD2
J: TRBJ2-1
CDR3: CASSPGLEDEQFF
DNA: TGTGCCAGCAGCCCGGGACTAGAGGATGAGCAGTTCTTC

size: few
V: TRBV30
D: .
J: TRBJ1-1
CDR3: CAWSPMGAEAFF
DNA: TGTGCCTGGAGTCCCATGGGTGCTGAAGCTTTCTTT

size: .
V: TRBV25-1
D: TRBD1
J: TRBJ2-2
CDR3: CASSVPGGAGELFF
DNA: TGTGCCAGCAGTGTGCCAGGGGGTGCCGGGGAGCTGTTTTTT

size: .
V: TRBV4-3
D: TRBD2
J: TRBJ2-7
CDR3: CASSRSGTSGSEQYF
DNA: TGCGCCAGCAGCCGATCAGGGACTAGCGGGAGCGAGCAGTACTTC

size: .
V: TRBV11-2
D: .
J: TRBJ2-3
CDR3: CASSPGRGARDTDTQYF
DNA: TGTGCCAGCAGTCCCGGCAGGGGCGCGAGGGACACAGATACGCAGTATTTT

size: .
V: TRBV7-8
D: .
J: TRBJ2-7
CDR3: CASSSLRGNYEQYF
DNA: TGTGCCAGCAGCTCGTTACGAGGGAACTACGAGCAGTACTTC

size: .
V: TRBV30
D: TRBD1
J: TRBJ2-7
CDR3: CAWTGGYEQYF
DNA: TGTGCCTGGACAGGGGGCTACGAGCAGTACTTC

size: few
V: TRBV7-9
D: .
J: TRBJ2-3
CDR3: CASSYTDTQYF
DNA: TGTGCCAGCAGCTACACAGATACGCAGTATTTT

size: few
V: TRBV29-1
D: .
J: TRBJ2-2
CDR3: CSVGWRLNTGELFF
DNA: TGCAGCGTTGGCTGGCGCCTAAACACCGGGGAGCTGTTTTTT

size: once
V: TRBV2
D: .
J: TRBJ2-5
CDR3: CAGSSETQYF
DNA: TGTGCCGGTAGCTCCGAGACCCAGTACTTC

size: .
V: TRBV7-2
D: .
J: TRBJ2-1
CDR3: CASSRDRPNEQFF
DNA: TGTGCCAGCAGCCGAGACAGACCCAATGAGCAGTTCTTC